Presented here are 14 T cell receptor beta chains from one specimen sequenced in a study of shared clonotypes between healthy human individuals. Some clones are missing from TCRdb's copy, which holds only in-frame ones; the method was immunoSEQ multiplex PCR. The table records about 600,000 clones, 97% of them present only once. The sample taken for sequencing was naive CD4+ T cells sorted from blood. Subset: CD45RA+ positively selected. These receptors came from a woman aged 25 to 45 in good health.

CDR3 in DNA: TGTGCCAGCAGGAGGGGGGACAGTCTCTACGAGCAGTACTTC. The encoded protein is CASRRGDSLYEQYF. The rearrangement links TRBV6-1 to TRBJ2-7; D is possibly TRBD1 (7 bases). V was pared by 6 bases and J by 3 bases, with 15 bases between. Germline V gene lookup returns CDR1 MNHNS and CDR2 SASEGT. CDR3 length: 14 amino acids.

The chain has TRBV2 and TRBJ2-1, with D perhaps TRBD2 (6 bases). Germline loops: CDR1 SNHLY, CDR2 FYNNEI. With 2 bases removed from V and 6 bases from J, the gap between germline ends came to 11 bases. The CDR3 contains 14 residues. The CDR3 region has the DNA TGTGCCAGCAGTGAATACGTGACTAGCAATGAGCAGTTCTTC. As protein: CASSEYVTSNEQFF. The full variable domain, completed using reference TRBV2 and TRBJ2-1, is EPEVTQTPSHQVTQMGQEVILRCVPISNHLYFYWYRQILGQKVEFLVSFYNNEISEKSEIFDDQFSVERPDGSNFTLKIRSTKLEDSAMYFCASSEYVTSNEQFFGPGTRLTVL.

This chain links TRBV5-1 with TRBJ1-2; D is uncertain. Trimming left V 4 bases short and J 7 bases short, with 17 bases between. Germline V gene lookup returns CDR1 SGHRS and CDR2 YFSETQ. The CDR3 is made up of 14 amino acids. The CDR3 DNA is TGCGCCAGCAGCCAAGGACCGGAATTGTCTGGCTACACCTTC. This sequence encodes CASSQGPELSGYTF. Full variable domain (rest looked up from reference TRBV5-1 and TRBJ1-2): KAGVTQTPRYLIKTRGQQVTLSCSPISGHRSVSWYQQTPGQGLQFLFEYFSETQRNKGNFPGRFSGRQFSNSRSEMNVSTLELGDSALYLCASSQGPELSGYTFGSGTRLTVV.

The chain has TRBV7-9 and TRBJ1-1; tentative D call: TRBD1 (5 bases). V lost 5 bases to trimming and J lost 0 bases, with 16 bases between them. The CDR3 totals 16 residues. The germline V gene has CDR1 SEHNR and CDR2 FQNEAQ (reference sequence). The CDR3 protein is CASSPHYQGMNTEAFF. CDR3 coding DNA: TGTGCCAGCAGCCCCCATTATCAGGGTATGAACACTGAAGCTTTCTTT.

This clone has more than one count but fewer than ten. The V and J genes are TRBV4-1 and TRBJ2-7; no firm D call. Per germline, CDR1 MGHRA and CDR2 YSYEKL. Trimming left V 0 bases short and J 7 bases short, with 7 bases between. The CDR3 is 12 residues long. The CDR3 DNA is TGCGCCAGCAGCCAAGATTTGAGGGAGCAGTACTTC. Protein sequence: CASSQDLREQYF.

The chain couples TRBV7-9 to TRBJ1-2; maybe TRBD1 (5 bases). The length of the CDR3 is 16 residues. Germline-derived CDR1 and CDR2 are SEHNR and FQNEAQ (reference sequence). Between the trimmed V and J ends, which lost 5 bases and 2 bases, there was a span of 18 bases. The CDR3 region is CASSLLGATPNYGYTF. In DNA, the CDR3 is TGTGCCAGCAGCCTACTTGGGGCTACTCCAAACTATGGCTACACCTTC.

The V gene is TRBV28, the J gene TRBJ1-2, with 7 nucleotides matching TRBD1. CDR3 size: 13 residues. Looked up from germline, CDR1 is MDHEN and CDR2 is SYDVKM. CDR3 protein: CATSPGQLYGYTF. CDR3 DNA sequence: TGTGCAACTTCTCCGGGACAGTTATATGGCTACACCTTC.

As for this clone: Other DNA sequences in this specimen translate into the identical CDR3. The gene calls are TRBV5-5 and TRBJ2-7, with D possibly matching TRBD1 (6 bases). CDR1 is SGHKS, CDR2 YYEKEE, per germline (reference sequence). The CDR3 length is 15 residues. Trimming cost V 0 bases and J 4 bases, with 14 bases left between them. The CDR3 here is CASSLAGTGSYEQYF. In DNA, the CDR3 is TGTGCCAGCAGCTTGGCAGGAACAGGGAGTTACGAGCAGTACTTC.

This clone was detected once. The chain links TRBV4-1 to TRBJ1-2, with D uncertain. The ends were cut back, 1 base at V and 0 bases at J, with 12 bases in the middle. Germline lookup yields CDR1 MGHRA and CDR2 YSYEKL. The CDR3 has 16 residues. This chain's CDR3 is CASSQVTDGTNYGYTF. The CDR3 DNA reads TGCGCCAGCAGCCAAGTTACGGACGGGACTAACTATGGCTACACCTTC.

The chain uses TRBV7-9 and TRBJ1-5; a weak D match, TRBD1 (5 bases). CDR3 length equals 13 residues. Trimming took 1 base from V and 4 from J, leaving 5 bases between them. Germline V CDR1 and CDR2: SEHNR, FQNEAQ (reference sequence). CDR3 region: CASSLGQNQPQHF. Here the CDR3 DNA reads TGTGCCAGCAGCTTAGGACAGAATCAGCCCCAGCATTTT.

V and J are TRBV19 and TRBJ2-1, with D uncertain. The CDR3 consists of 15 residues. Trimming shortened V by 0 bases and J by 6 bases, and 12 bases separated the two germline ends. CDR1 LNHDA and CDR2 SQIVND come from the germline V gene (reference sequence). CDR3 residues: CASSIDVLRINEQFF. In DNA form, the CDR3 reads TGTGCCAGTAGTATAGATGTGTTGAGGATCAATGAGCAGTTCTTC.

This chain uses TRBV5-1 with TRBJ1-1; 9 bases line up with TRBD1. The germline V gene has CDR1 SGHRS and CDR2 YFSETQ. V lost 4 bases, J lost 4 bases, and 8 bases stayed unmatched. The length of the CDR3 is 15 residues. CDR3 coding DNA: TGCGCCAGCAGCGAACAGGGGGCTTTGGGCACTGAAGCTTTCTTT. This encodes CASSEQGALGTEAFF. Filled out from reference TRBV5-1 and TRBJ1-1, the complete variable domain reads KAGVTQTPRYLIKTRGQQVTLSCSPISGHRSVSWYQQTPGQGLQFLFEYFSETQRNKGNFPGRFSGRQFSNSRSEMNVSTLELGDSALYLCASSEQGALGTEAFFGQGTRLTVV.

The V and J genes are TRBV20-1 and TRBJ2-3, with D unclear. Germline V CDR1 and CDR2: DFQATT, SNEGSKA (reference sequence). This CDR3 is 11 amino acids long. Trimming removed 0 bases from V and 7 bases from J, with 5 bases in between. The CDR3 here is CSARDHNTQYF. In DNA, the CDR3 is TGCAGTGCTAGAGACCACAATACGCAGTATTTT.

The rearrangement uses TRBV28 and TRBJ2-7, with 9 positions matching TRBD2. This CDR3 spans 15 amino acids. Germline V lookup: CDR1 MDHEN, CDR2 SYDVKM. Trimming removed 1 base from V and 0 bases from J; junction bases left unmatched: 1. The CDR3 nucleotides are TGTGCCAGCAGTTTATTAGCGGGAGTCTCCTACGAGCAGTACTTC. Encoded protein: CASSLLAGVSYEQYF.